These 23 T cell receptor beta chains came from one sample sequenced in a study of blood T cell repertoires in COVID-19. TCRdb's copy holds only in-frame clones and misses some; the assay was immunoSEQ multiplex PCR. The data show 250,000 to 300,000 clones, with approximately 80% seen just once and 2.5% to 3.5% held by the top ten. Sequenced sample: peripheral blood. Every receptor here comes from a woman aged 60-75 years with active or convalescent COVID-19.

This clone was seen only once. This sequence joins TRBV19 and TRBJ1-5; D ambiguous. CDR3 length: 16 residues. V was trimmed by 4 bases and J by 2 bases, leaving 15 bases between them. Per the germline V gene, CDR1 is LNHDA and CDR2 is SQIVND (reference sequence). CDR3 residues: CASSTLGGRGNQPQHF. CDR3 bases: TGTGCCAGTAGTACCCTCGGAGGTCGGGGCAATCAGCCCCAGCATTTT.

With regard to this clone: Compared with germline, one end of the junction differs, possibly owing to a read error. Other nucleotide sequences from this sample produce the same CDR3. The chain recombines TRBV6-2 or TRBV6-3 with TRBJ1-1, with D maybe TRBD1 (5 bases). The CDR3 length is 14 residues. Looked up from germline, CDR1 is MNHEY and CDR2 is SVGEGT. The CDR3 sequence is CASSYSGGNTEAFF. DNA of the CDR3: TGTGCCAGCAGTTACTCGGGGGGGAACACTGAGGCTTTCTTT.

This chain connects TRBV19 to TRBJ1-4; D is perhaps TRBD1 (6 bases). The germline V gene encodes CDR1 LNHDA and CDR2 SQIVND (reference sequence). The CDR3 totals 13 residues. Trimming left V 5 bases short and J 8 bases short, with 12 bases between. CDR3 nucleotide sequence: TGTGCCAGTAGTTACAGGGTGAGCGAAAAACTGTTTTTT. It encodes CASSYRVSEKLFF. The whole variable domain, remainder taken from reference TRBV19 and TRBJ1-4, is DGGITQSPKYLFRKEGQNVTLSCEQNLNHDAMYWYRQDPGQGLRLIYYSQIVNDFQKGDIAEGYSVSREKKESFPLTVTSAQKNPTAFYLCASSYRVSEKLFFGSGTQLSVL.

The CDR3 DNA reads TGTGCCAGCAGTCCCGCACAGGGGGCGCGGACTAATGAAAAACTGTTTTTT. The encoded protein is CASSPAQGARTNEKLFF. The chain uses TRBV28 and TRBJ1-4; 9 nucleotides agree with TRBD1. Germline values: CDR1 MDHEN, CDR2 SYDVKM. The CDR3 totals 17 residues. Germline trimming cut 5 bases from V and 2 bases from J; bases unmatched to any gene: 9.

The J gene is TRBJ1-6, the V gene TRBV6-5; the match to TRBD1 covers 8 bases. After removal of 4 bases from V and 7 bases from J, the junction contained 9 bases not matched to a gene. This CDR3 region has 16 residues. Germline-derived CDR1 and CDR2 are MNHEY and SVGAGI. The CDR3, as DNA: TGTGCCAGCAGTTCCCCTTGGACAGGGAAGAATTCACCCCTCCACTTT. Translated, it gives CASSSPWTGKNSPLHF.

The CDR3 DNA reads TGTGCCACCAGTGATTACAGTTACAATGAGCAGTTCTTC. Amino acid sequence: CATSDYSYNEQFF. J is TRBJ2-1 and V is TRBV24-1; D not resolved. Germline loops: CDR1 KGHDR, CDR2 SFDVKD. The CDR3 length is 13 residues. The germline V and J ends were trimmed by 2 bases and 4 bases, with 5 bases remaining between them.

This sequence joins TRBV11-2 and TRBJ1-1, with D maybe TRBD1 (5 bases). Germline values: CDR1 SGHAT, CDR2 FQNNGV. The V and J ends lost 4 bases and 3 bases respectively, with 15 bases between them. There are 15 residues in the CDR3. CDR3 nucleotides: TGTGCCAGCAGCTGGATTACAGGTTTGTACACTGAAGCTTTCTTT. This gives the protein CASSWITGLYTEAFF.

This sequence joins TRBV6-2 or TRBV6-3 and TRBJ2-3; D not certain. In germline, CDR1 is MNHEY, CDR2 SVGEGT. Trimming removed 2 bases at V and 2 bases at J, with 8 bases between. The CDR3 is 14 amino acids. The CDR3: CASSYPLSTDTQYF. The CDR3 DNA is TGTGCCAGCAGTTACCCTCTATCCACAGATACGCAGTATTTT.

The rearrangement uses TRBV19 and TRBJ2-5; D remains unclear. The V end lost 6 bases, the J end lost 7 bases, and 18 bases lay between the germline ends. The CDR3 loop spans 14 amino acids. Germline CDR1 is LNHDA and CDR2 is SQIVND (reference sequence). The CDR3 reads CASSPGSVSLTQYF. CDR3 DNA: TGTGCCAGTAGCCCCGGGTCAGTTTCTTTGACCCAGTACTTC.

This clone was seen only once. CDR3 residues: CASSEAGRSGSKSGNTIYF. CDR3 bases: TGTGCCAGCAGTGAAGCCGGGCGGTCAGGGTCTAAATCTGGAAACACCATATATTTT. The chain couples TRBV6-1 to TRBJ1-3; possibly TRBD1 for D (5 bases). In germline, CDR1 is MNHNS, CDR2 SASEGT. The CDR3 sequence is 19 residues long. The ends were cut back, 0 bases at V and 1 base at J, with 19 bases in the middle.

CDR3 residues: CASRPETGRNIQYF. CDR3 DNA: TGTGCCAGTAGACCCGAGACAGGGAGAAACATTCAGTACTTC. This chain links TRBV19 with TRBJ2-4, with TRBD1 matching over 7 bases. The trim removed 6 bases at V and 6 bases at J, leaving 8 bases unmatched. CDR1 LNHDA and CDR2 SQIVND come from the germline V gene (reference sequence). This CDR3 comprises 14 residues.

V gene TRBV7-2 combines with J gene TRBJ2-7, with TRBD2 identical over 9 bases. The ends lost 2 bases at V and 1 base at J; junction bases unmatched: 3. The CDR3 consists of 15 residues. CDR1 is SGHTA and CDR2 is FQGNSA in the germline V gene. The CDR3 bases are TGTGCCAGCAGCTTAACCAGCGGGGGGTCCTACGAGCAGTACTTC. Its protein product is CASSLTSGGSYEQYF. Full variable domain (outside the CDR3, taken from reference TRBV7-2 and TRBJ2-7): GAGVSQSPSNKVTEKGKDVELRCDPISGHTALYWYRQSLGQGLEFLIYFQGNSAPDKSGLPSDRFSAERTGGSVSTLTIQRTQQEDSAVYLCASSLTSGGSYEQYFGPGTRLTVT.

The chain uses TRBV5-4 and TRBJ2-2; TRBD1 agrees at 8 bases. The CDR3 consists of 15 residues. Germline trimming cut 4 bases from V and 7 bases from J; bases unmatched to any gene: 9. The germline V gene has CDR1 SGHNT and CDR2 YYREEE (reference sequence). The CDR3 region is CASSEDRVGVGELFF. The CDR3 nucleotides read TGTGCCAGCAGCGAGGACAGGGTAGGGGTCGGGGAGCTGTTTTTT.

The V gene is TRBV5-5, the J gene TRBJ2-3; 13 nucleotides match TRBD2. The germline CDR1 and CDR2 sequences are SGHKS and YYEKEE (reference sequence). Trimming at V came to 4 bases and at J to 1 base, leaving 3 bases not matched to a gene. The CDR3 totals 16 residues. As DNA, the CDR3 is TGTGCCAGCAGCCCAGGACTAGCGGGGGGCACAGATACGCAGTATTTT. Protein product: CASSPGLAGGTDTQYF.

J is TRBJ1-4 and V is TRBV18, with no clear D. V was clipped by 4 bases and J by 6 bases, with 9 bases between them. Germline loops: CDR1 KGHSH, CDR2 LQKENI. This CDR3 has 13 amino acids. The CDR3 DNA sequence: TGTGCCAGCTCACTACAGATCGATGAAAAACTGTTTTTT. Its protein product is CASSLQIDEKLFF.

V is TRBV5-4 and J is TRBJ1-4, with 9 bases that match TRBD1. Trimming at V came to 0 bases and at J to 4 bases, leaving 1 base not matched to a gene. Germline V CDR1 and CDR2: SGHNT, YYREEE (reference sequence). This CDR3 spans 15 amino acids. CDR3 sequence reads: CASSLEGQGNEKLFF. DNA for the CDR3: TGTGCCAGCAGCTTGGAGGGACAGGGTAATGAAAAACTGTTTTTT.

The chain has TRBV2 and TRBJ2-7, with TRBD1 matching 7 bases. The length of the CDR3 is 15 residues. Trimming at V came to 4 bases and at J to 4 bases, leaving 10 bases not matched to a gene. From germline, CDR1 is SNHLY and CDR2 FYNNEI. The CDR3 loop reads CASSAQGVAEYEQYF. CDR3 DNA sequence: TGTGCCAGCAGTGCTCAGGGGGTAGCTGAGTACGAGCAGTACTTC.

The chain joins TRBV6-5 to TRBJ1-3; D uncertain. With 6 bases removed from V and 2 bases from J, the gap between germline ends came to 8 bases. Germline CDR1 is MNHEY and CDR2 is SVGAGI. The CDR3 loop spans 13 amino acids. In DNA form, the CDR3 reads TGTGCCAGCAGGCGGATAACTGGAAACACCATATATTTT. Translated, it gives CASRRITGNTIYF.

This clone was counted a single time. The rearrangement links TRBV10-3 to TRBJ2-1, with 9 nucleotides matching TRBD2. CDR1 and CDR2 from the germline V gene are ENHRY and SYGVKD. CDR3 size: 14 residues. V trimming: 11 bases; J trimming: 4 bases; junction bases outside the gene matches: 9. The CDR3 here is CAVGSGRLYNEQFF. DNA for the CDR3: TGTGCCGTTGGGAGCGGGAGGTTATACAATGAGCAGTTCTTC.

The V call is TRBV18, the J call TRBJ1-2, with TRBD1 matching over 12 bases. The CDR3 runs 17 residues. CDR1 is KGHSH, CDR2 LQKENI, per germline. Unmatched junction bases numbered 10, after V lost 6 bases and J lost 2 bases. CDR3 in DNA: TGTGCCAGCTCGGCTTCCGGGACAGGGGGCTTCAACTATGGCTACACCTTC. Its protein product is CASSASGTGGFNYGYTF.

This clone was seen once. The gene calls are TRBV24-1 and TRBJ2-3; 7 bases align to TRBD1. The CDR3 runs to 15 residues. Germline values: CDR1 KGHDR, CDR2 SFDVKD. V lost 4 bases and J lost 3; bases outside the gene matches: 6. This CDR3 is CATSDPGQPTDTQYF. For the CDR3, the DNA is TGTGCCACCAGTGACCCGGGACAGCCGACAGATACGCAGTATTTT.

CDR3 loop: CASSSILGREQYF. In DNA, the CDR3 is TGCGCCAGCAGCTCTATTCTGGGCCGCGAGCAGTACTTC. The J gene is TRBJ2-7, the V gene TRBV5-1; D is unclear. Germline lookup yields CDR1 SGHRS and CDR2 YFSETQ. The V end was cut by 3 bases, the J end by 6 bases, with 13 bases between. The CDR3 contains 13 residues.

This chain connects TRBV7-8 to TRBJ1-5; TRBD1 might be the D (6 bases). Trimming stripped 5 bases from V and 9 bases from J, with 11 bases between. Germline V gene sequence: CDR1 SGHVS, CDR2 FQNEAQ. The CDR3 consists of 12 residues. The CDR3 DNA sequence: TGTGCCAGCAGCCAAGACAGGTCGCCCCAGCATTTT. Translated: CASSQDRSPQHF. The variable domain in full, with the rest retrieved from reference TRBV7-8 and TRBJ1-5, is GAGVSQSPRYKVAKRGQDVALRCDPISGHVSLFWYQQALGQGPEFLTYFQNEAQLDKSGLPSDRFFAERPEGSVSTLKIQRTQQEDSAVYLCASSQDRSPQHFGDGTRLSIL.